This T cell receptor beta chain was sequenced for a study of cytomegalovirus exposure and HLA in healthy donors. Whole-study findings and limits: In vitro experiments confirmed that a few CMV-associated chains were specific for CMV antigens. Productive status was seen about 90% or about 30% of the time for most TCR beta V segments in an earlier analysis. Later work found that TCR association rates differed between HLA loci; DRB1 had the most and HLA-C the fewest.

V lost 1 base, J lost 4 bases, and 3 bases stayed unmatched. CDR1 is SGHRS and CDR2 is YFSETQ in the germline V gene. The CDR3 extends over 14 amino acids. This clone was recorded only once. The antigen is not known. Vbeta (60) and Jbeta (13) primers were used in the PCR. Libraries were prepared by immunoSEQ multiplex PCR; TCRdb keeps only in-frame clonotypes and omits some of them. The repertoire includes about 140,000 clones, 70% to 80% of them detected once, and roughly 4.9% sits in the top ten. What was sequenced was PBMCs. The receptor was derived from a woman aged 45-65 years in good health and CMV-seronegative. The rearrangement joins TRBV5-1 to TRBJ2-7; 9 nucleotides line up with TRBD1. Here the CDR3 reads CASSLPTGGYEQYF. The CDR3 coding sequence is TGCGCCAGCAGCTTGCCGACAGGGGGATACGAGCAGTACTTC.